Each of the 32 T cell receptor beta chains below was sequenced from the same sample in a study of early T cells in non-severe SARS-CoV-2 infection. In TCRdb, the 5' RACE reads were re-called with MiXCR into one record per CDR3 protein. The sample contains fewer than 35,000 distinct CDR3 sequences, around 7% of which appear only once. Sequenced material: whole blood. These receptors were collected from an adult who was a healthcare worker with PCR-confirmed SARS-CoV-2 infection or an uninfected control (not recorded which).

This clonotype was seen repeatedly, ten times or more. This chain connects TRBV7-2 to TRBJ2-7; 8 bases line up with TRBD1. CDR1 is SGHTA and CDR2 is FQGNSA in the germline V gene. V lost 1 base, J lost 2 bases, and 1 base stayed unmatched. This CDR3 spans 14 amino acids. Written as DNA, the CDR3 is TGTGCCAGCAGCTTAGACAGGGGGGCCTACGAGCAGTACTTC. Amino acids: CASSLDRGAYEQYF. Supplemented by reference TRBV7-2 and TRBJ2-7, the full variable domain reads GAGVSQSPSNKVTEKGKDVELRCDPISGHTALYWYRQSLGQGLEFLIYFQGNSAPDKSGLPSDRFSAERTGGSVSTLTIQRTQQEDSAVYLCASSLDRGAYEQYFGPGTRLTVT.

Ten or more counts support this clonotype. V and J are TRBV10-2 and TRBJ2-3; D is undetermined. This CDR3 has 13 amino acids. Germline CDR1 is WSHSY and CDR2 is SAAADI. The V end lost 3 bases, the J end lost 7 bases, and 11 bases lay between the germline ends. The CDR3 loop reads CASSDSGYYTQYF. As DNA, the CDR3 is TGCGCCAGCAGTGATTCGGGTTATTATACGCAGTATTTT.

In its sample, this clonotype was seen once. V usage is TRBV24-1 and J usage is TRBJ2-2; TRBD1 agrees at 7 bases. Trimming removed 4 bases from V and 6 bases from J; junction bases left unmatched: 4. CDR1 is KGHDR, CDR2 SFDVKD, per germline. This CDR3 is 14 amino acids long. The CDR3 DNA is TGTGCCACCAGTGAGCCTACAGGGGCCGGGGAGCTGTTTTTT. Its protein is CATSEPTGAGELFF.

This clonotype was observed many times. This chain joins TRBV7-2 and TRBJ2-7; D is possibly TRBD1 or TRBD2 (5 bases each). There are 13 residues in the CDR3. Trimming took 5 bases from V and 7 from J, leaving 15 bases between them. Germline V CDR1 and CDR2: SGHTA, FQGNSA. This chain's CDR3 is CASSRRPEGEQYF. CDR3 DNA: TGTGCCAGCAGCAGACGGCCCGAGGGGGAGCAGTACTTC.

This clonotype has a count of ten or more. In DNA form, the CDR3 reads TGCAGTGCCCAGGGCGGGGGGCGCTGGGCCTACGAGCAGTACTTC. This encodes CSAQGGGRWAYEQYF. V is TRBV20-1 and J is TRBJ2-7, with TRBD2 matching over 8 bases. The germline V gene encodes CDR1 DFQATT and CDR2 SNEGSKA (reference sequence). J lost 2 bases, V lost 6 bases, and 12 bases had no gene match. The CDR3 contains 15 residues.

This clonotype was recorded many times. This chain links TRBV29-1 with TRBJ2-1; 8 bases fit TRBD1. This CDR3 spans 14 amino acids. V gave up 5 bases and J gave up 8 bases; unmatched junction bases: 11. Germline values: CDR1 SQVTM, CDR2 ANQGSEA. The CDR3 DNA reads as TGCAGCGTTACCGGGACAGGAGATTTCCATGAGCAGTTCTTC. Its protein product is CSVTGTGDFHEQFF.

This clonotype has more than one count but fewer than ten. At one end the junction does not follow the germline gene, possibly because of a read error. The chain recombines TRBV7-2 with TRBJ2-1, with 10 positions matching TRBD2. Looked up from germline, CDR1 is SGHTA and CDR2 is FQGNSA. The CDR3 has 16 amino acids. CDR3 nucleotides: TGTGCCAGCAGCCCCGCCAGCGGGAGGGTCGGCAATGAGCAGCTCTTC. Protein sequence: CASSPASGRVGNEQLF.

This clonotype was seen repeatedly, ten times or more. The chain joins TRBV6-6 to TRBJ2-3; TRBD2 matches 8 bases. Trimming took 5 bases from V and 3 from J; bases not matched to a gene: 7. The CDR3 consists of 15 residues. Germline-derived CDR1 and CDR2 are MNHNY and SVGAGI (reference sequence). The chain's CDR3 is CASSGLAGKTDTQYF. As DNA, the CDR3 is TGTGCCAGCAGTGGGCTAGCGGGCAAGACAGATACGCAGTATTTT.

Remarks on this clonotype: A single base separates this from a much larger clone, so it may be a read error. CDR3 in amino acids: CSVERDRGTDTQYF. CDR3 DNA: TGCAGCGTAGAACGGGATCGGGGCACAGATACGCAGTATTTT. This chain links TRBV29-1 with TRBJ2-3, with TRBD2 as a possible D gene (5 bases). Germline V gene data show CDR1 as SQVTM and CDR2 as ANQGSEA. The CDR3 contains 14 residues. The V gene lost 6 bases and the J gene lost 1 base, with 14 bases spanning the gap.

Ten or more counts support this clonotype. This sequence joins TRBV28 and TRBJ2-7, with 8 bases fitting TRBD1. This CDR3 comprises 14 residues. The V and J ends lost 4 bases and 0 bases, in that order; junction bases with no gene match: 2. In germline, CDR1 is MDHEN, CDR2 SYDVKM. In DNA form, the CDR3 reads TGTGCCAGCAGTTACGGACAGGGCTCCTACGAGCAGTACTTC. It encodes CASSYGQGSYEQYF.

This clonotype occurred many times. The genes are TRBV7-2 and TRBJ2-7; maybe TRBD2 (6 bases). V lost 4 bases, J lost 7 bases, and 17 bases lay in between. Germline values: CDR1 SGHTA, CDR2 FQGNSA. The CDR3 runs to 14 residues. The CDR3 region is CASSSTGTDAEQYF. CDR3 in DNA: TGTGCCAGCAGCTCCACTGGGACTGACGCAGAGCAGTACTTC.

This clonotype has at least ten counts. The V call is TRBV6-6, the J call TRBJ2-4; D is uncertain. The ends were cut back, 2 bases at V and 5 bases at J, with 1 base in the middle. The CDR3 runs to 11 residues. CDR1 and CDR2 from the germline V gene are MNHNY and SVGAGI (reference sequence). CDR3 nucleotide sequence: TGTGCCAGCAGTTACGAAAACATTCAGTACTTC. Encoded protein: CASSYENIQYF.

This chain links TRBV7-9 with TRBJ1-4; D unresolved. The CDR3 is 16 amino acids. Germline CDR1 and CDR2: SEHNR and FQNEAQ (reference sequence). Deletions cut 2 bases from V and 8 bases from J, with 18 bases between. The CDR3 nucleotides are TGTGCCAGCAGCTTAATCCCGGGCCACCGAAGAGAAAAACTGTTTTTT. Protein: CASSLIPGHRREKLFF.

The genes are TRBV20-1 and TRBJ2-5; D is possibly TRBD1 (5 bases). The germline gives CDR1 DFQATT, CDR2 SNEGSKA (reference sequence). The V end was cut by 5 bases, the J end by 2 bases, with 12 bases between. CDR3 size: 13 residues. CDR3 in DNA: TGCAGTGCTCCCCCGCAGGGTCAAGAGACCCAGTACTTC. This codes for CSAPPQGQETQYF.

The gene calls are TRBV15 and TRBJ2-5; possibly TRBD2 for D (7 bases). V lost 6 bases and J 4 bases, leaving 15 bases between the germline ends. This CDR3 spans 14 amino acids. From germline, CDR1 is LNHNV and CDR2 YYDKDF (reference sequence). The CDR3, as DNA: TGTGCCACCAGGCATAGGGGGGGCGGAGAGACCCAGTACTTC. It yields the protein CATRHRGGGETQYF.

This clonotype was observed at least ten times. The rearrangement joins TRBV4-1 to TRBJ2-2, with D possibly being TRBD1 (5 bases). Trimming stripped 2 bases from V and 3 bases from J, with 7 bases between. Germline-derived CDR1 and CDR2 are MGHRA and YSYEKL. The CDR3 has 14 residues. This chain's CDR3 is CASSQTGYTGELFF. The CDR3 region has the DNA TGCGCCAGCAGCCAAACAGGATACACCGGGGAGCTGTTTTTT.

This clonotype has a count of ten or more. The chain has TRBV27 and TRBJ1-5; perhaps TRBD1 as D (5 bases). The CDR3 is 15 amino acids. Germline-derived CDR1 and CDR2 are MNHEY and SMNVEV (reference sequence). V lost 2 bases and J lost 1, with 9 bases in between. The CDR3 DNA reads as TGTGCCAGCAGTTTAAGGGGAGTGAGCAATCAGCCCCAGCATTTT. This gives the protein CASSLRGVSNQPQHF.

The sample holds many counts of this clonotype. The chain employs TRBV5-1 and TRBJ1-4; tentatively, D is TRBD1 (5 bases). The germline V gene encodes CDR1 SGHRS and CDR2 YFSETQ. Trimming took 7 bases from V and 5 from J, leaving 15 bases between them. The CDR3 is 14 residues long. The CDR3 loop reads CASASGTENEKLFF. For the CDR3, the DNA is TGCGCCAGCGCATCCGGGACGGAGAATGAAAAACTGTTTTTT.

This clonotype occurred many times. The chain is built from TRBV21-1 and TRBJ1-5; TRBD1 reflects the table's D call only, with no check against the DNA. TRBV21-1 is termed a pseudogene. This CDR3 spans 13 amino acids. CDR3 amino acids: CASSKSDRQPQHF. The CDR3 DNA sequence: TGTGCCAGCAGCAAGTCCGACAGGCAGCCCCAGCATTTT.

This clonotype was recorded many times. V usage is TRBV4-3 and J usage is TRBJ1-6; D unresolved. Looked up from germline, CDR1 is LGHNA and CDR2 is YSLEER. V was trimmed by 1 base and J by 5 bases, leaving 9 bases between them. The CDR3 runs 15 residues. The CDR3 sequence: CASSQGGSNNSPLHF. In DNA, the CDR3 is TGCGCCAGCAGCCAAGGGGGATCTAATAATTCACCCCTCCACTTT.

This clonotype was detected ten times or more. V usage is TRBV9 and J usage is TRBJ2-1; TRBD2 agrees at 9 bases. The germline CDR1 and CDR2 sequences are SGDLS and YYNGEE. CDR3 size: 15 residues. J lost 0 bases, V lost 4 bases, and 2 bases had no gene match. The CDR3 reads CASSFSGSSYNEQFF. CDR3 nucleotide sequence: TGTGCCAGCAGCTTTAGCGGGAGCTCCTACAATGAGCAGTTCTTC.

This clonotype showed up many times. The chain has TRBV18 and TRBJ2-7; D is perhaps TRBD1 (5 bases). Germline V gene sequence: CDR1 KGHSH, CDR2 LQKENI. The CDR3 contains 14 residues. V was clipped by 6 bases and J by 1 base, with 13 bases between them. The CDR3 is CASSPREKSYEQYF. Written as DNA, the CDR3 is TGTGCCAGCTCCCCCAGGGAAAAGTCCTACGAGCAGTACTTC.

The chain couples TRBV29-1 to TRBJ2-7, with TRBD2 as a possible D gene (5 bases). The CDR3 sequence is 14 residues long. The germline V gene encodes CDR1 SQVTM and CDR2 ANQGSEA. The germline V and J ends were trimmed by 3 bases and 5 bases, with 17 bases remaining between them. In DNA, the CDR3 is TGCAGCGTTGAGGGCCGGAACGGGGAAGACGAGCAGTACTTC. Translating it yields CSVEGRNGEDEQYF.

This rearrangement joins TRBV19 to TRBJ2-2; D is possibly TRBD1 (5 bases). Trimming cost V 5 bases and J 5 bases, with 12 bases left between them. Germline-derived CDR1 and CDR2 are LNHDA and SQIVND (reference sequence). CDR3 length: 14 residues. This chain's CDR3 is CASSHWGGTGELFF. The CDR3 DNA follows: TGTGCCAGTAGTCACTGGGGCGGAACCGGGGAGCTGTTTTTT.

This chain connects TRBV7-9 to TRBJ1-1; D unclear. This CDR3 has 13 residues. The germline V gene has CDR1 SEHNR and CDR2 FQNEAQ (reference sequence). Trimming left V 0 bases short and J 1 base short, with 3 bases between. As DNA, the CDR3 is TGTGCCAGCAGCTTAGCGGGGAACACTGAAGCTTTCTTT. Protein sequence: CASSLAGNTEAFF.

This clonotype was recorded many times. The chain carries TRBV5-1 and TRBJ2-1, with 12 bases identical to TRBD2. Germline V gives CDR1 SGHRS, CDR2 YFSETQ. The CDR3 has 13 residues. Trimming cost V 6 bases and J 8 bases; bases outside gene matches: 3. CDR3 sequence: CASTRLAGDEQFF. As DNA, the CDR3 is TGCGCCAGCACCCGACTAGCGGGGGATGAGCAGTTCTTC.

There are many counts of this clonotype. V is TRBV12-3 or TRBV12-4 and J is TRBJ1-1; D uncertain. The CDR3 has 12 residues. Trimming took off 3 bases at V and 11 bases at J, with 13 bases between the two ends. The CDR3 DNA follows: TGTGCCAGCAGTTTCCCTCGCCTAGAGGCTTTCTTT. Translating it yields CASSFPRLEAFF.

The table lists this clonotype with many counts. Written as DNA, the CDR3 is TGCAGTGCTAGAGACCTAGGACAGGTAGTGAAAAATACGCAGTATTTT. It specifies CSARDLGQVVKNTQYF. The gene calls are TRBV20-1 and TRBJ2-3; TRBD1 agrees at 7 bases. Germline values: CDR1 DFQATT, CDR2 SNEGSKA (reference sequence). Trimming at V came to 0 bases and at J to 7 bases, leaving 13 bases not matched to a gene. The CDR3 covers 16 residues.

This clonotype was seen only a few times. This chain joins TRBV6-2 or TRBV6-3 and TRBJ2-5; TRBD1 aligns across 7 bases. Germline-derived CDR1 and CDR2 are MNHEY and SVGEGT. The CDR3 runs to 15 residues. Trimming cost V 5 bases and J 3 bases; bases outside gene matches: 9. CDR3 sequence: CASSRLTGREETQYF. Here the CDR3 DNA reads TGTGCCAGCAGTCGGCTGACAGGGCGCGAAGAGACCCAGTACTTC.

This clonotype was found many times. The chain uses TRBV20-1 and TRBJ1-5; tentative D call: TRBD1 (5 bases). CDR3 length: 14 amino acids. Germline CDR1 is DFQATT and CDR2 is SNEGSKA (reference sequence). V dropped 2 bases and J dropped 7 bases, with 15 bases sitting between them. CDR3 coding DNA: TGCAGTGCTAGACCCGGGACCGTAGGACAGCCCCAGCATTTT. Amino acids: CSARPGTVGQPQHF.

By its share, this clonotype is medium-sized. The rearrangement joins TRBV29-1 to TRBJ2-4; 8 nucleotides align to TRBD1. With 1 base clipped from V and 7 bases from J, the junction kept 6 bases outside the gene matches. The germline V gene encodes CDR1 SQVTM and CDR2 ANQGSEA. The CDR3 extends over 14 amino acids. Written as DNA, the CDR3 is TGCAGCGTTGAAGGGCAGGGGGCGATTAACATTCAGTACTTC. This encodes CSVEGQGAINIQYF.

This chain joins TRBV7-9 and TRBJ1-1; 9 bases are shared with TRBD1. Germline CDR1 and CDR2: SEHNR and FQNEAQ (reference sequence). Losses at the gene ends were 7 bases for V and 4 bases for J; bases not matched to a gene: 7. The CDR3 spans 14 residues. CDR3 loop: CASTSTGGRTEAFF. CDR3 coding DNA: TGTGCCAGCACATCTACAGGGGGCCGCACTGAAGCTTTCTTT.